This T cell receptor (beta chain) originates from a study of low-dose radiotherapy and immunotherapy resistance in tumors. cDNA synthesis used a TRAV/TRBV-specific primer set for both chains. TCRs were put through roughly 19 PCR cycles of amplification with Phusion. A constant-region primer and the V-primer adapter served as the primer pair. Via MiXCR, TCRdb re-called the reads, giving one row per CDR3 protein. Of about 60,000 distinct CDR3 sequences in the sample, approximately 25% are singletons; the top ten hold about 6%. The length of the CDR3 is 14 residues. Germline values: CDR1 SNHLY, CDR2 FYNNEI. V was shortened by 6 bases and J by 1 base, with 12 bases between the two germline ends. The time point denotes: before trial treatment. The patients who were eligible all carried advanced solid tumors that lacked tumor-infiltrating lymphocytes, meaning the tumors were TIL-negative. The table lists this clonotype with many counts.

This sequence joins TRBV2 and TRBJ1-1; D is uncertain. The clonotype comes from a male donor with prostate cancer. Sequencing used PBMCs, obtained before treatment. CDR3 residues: CASRPIAGNTEAFF. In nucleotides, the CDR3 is TGTGCCAGCAGGCCTATCGCGGGGAACACTGAAGCTTTCTTT.